This is a list of T cell receptor beta chains from one sample in a study of blood T cell repertoires in COVID-19. The assay was immunoSEQ multiplex PCR, and TCRdb's table has in-frame clones only and misses some. The sample includes 200,000 to 250,000 clones, about 80% of them seen just once. The sample was peripheral blood. The receptor set was obtained from a woman aged 80 or over with COVID-19, enrolled during active disease. CDR3s include the opening cysteine and the closing phenylalanine or tryptophan. The order of the fields is clone size, J gene, V gene, D gene, CDR3 DNA, CDR3 protein. The D gene is left open where the match is weak. Rows give clone size only sometimes, using once, few, many, or a class for an expanded clone.

- TRBJ1-5 TRBV19 - TGTGCCAGTAGTACCCGGACCGGGGGGCAGCCCCAGCATTTT CASSTRTGGQPQHF
- TRBJ1-5 TRBV6-5 - TGTGCCAGCAGTTACTCGAGTAATCAGCCCCAGCATTTT CASSYSSNQPQHF
- TRBJ2-1 TRBV5-1 TRBD2 TGCGCCAGCAGCTTGCGGACTAGCGGGGGGGCGAGTGAGCAGTTCTTC CASSLRTSGGASEQFF
- TRBJ2-7 TRBV3-1/TRBV3-2 - TGTGCCAGCAGCCAATTAAACACCCCGGAGCAGTACTTC CASSQLNTPEQYF
- TRBJ2-1 TRBV4-1 TRBD2 TGCGCCAGCAGCCAAGGAGCCGGGACTAGCGCGTACAATGAGCAGTTCTTC CASSQGAGTSAYNEQFF
- TRBJ2-1 TRBV7-9 TRBD2 TGTGCCAGCAGCTTGACTAGCGGGAGTGGGGATGAGCAGTTCTTC CASSLTSGSGDEQFF
- TRBJ1-2 TRBV5-1 - TGCGCCAGCAGCTCGTTGTCCGACTTTGGGGGCTACACCTTC CASSSLSDFGGYTF
- TRBJ1-4 TRBV12-5 - TGTGCTAGTGGTTTTCACACGACCGGGTCAGCTAATGAAAAACTGTTTTTT CASGFHTTGSANEKLFF
few TRBJ2-3 TRBV11-3 - TGTGCCAGCAGCAAGACAACCGTTACAGATACGCAGTATTTT CASSKTTVTDTQYF
- TRBJ1-4 TRBV9 TRBD1 TGTGCCAGCAGCGAGGGACAGCTAACTAATGAAAAACTGTTTTTT CASSEGQLTNEKLFF
- TRBJ1-4 TRBV28 TRBD1 TGTGCCAGCAGTTCAACCGGGACAGGGAATGAAAAACTGTTTTTT CASSSTGTGNEKLFF
once TRBJ2-7 TRBV18 - TGTGCCAGCTCCCCTGGGACTGAGCCATACGAGCAGTACTTC CASSPGTEPYEQYF